Listed below are T cell receptor beta chains from one sample, sequenced in a study of spatial heterogeneity in lung cancer. Using its own MiXCR run on the 5' RACE reads, TCRdb lists one record per CDR3 protein. This repertoire shows just over 25,000 distinct CDR3 sequences, around 13% found once; its top ten account for roughly 26%. The sequencing used PBMCs, collected at surgery. These receptors originate from a female donor with early-stage non-small cell lung cancer. Each CDR3 is given with its conserved first and last residue. Each record gives: CDR3 protein, CDR3 DNA, V gene, clone size, J gene, D gene. The D gene is left open where the match is weak. Some rows mark clone size as missing; the rest say once, few, many or name a class of expanded clone.

CDR3aa: CSVRSVDTQYF
CDR3nt: TGCAGCGTTCGTAGCGTAGATACGCAGTATTTT
v_gene: TRBV29-1
abundance: many
j_gene: TRBJ2-3
d_gene: .

CDR3aa: CASSPGGPTEAFF
CDR3nt: TGTGCCAGCAGCCCGGGAGGGCCTACTGAAGCTTTCTTT
v_gene: TRBV11-3
abundance: many
j_gene: TRBJ1-1
d_gene: .

CDR3aa: CASSLGGKAEAFF
CDR3nt: TGTGCCAGCAGCTTGGGGGGGAAGGCTGAAGCTTTCTTT
v_gene: TRBV5-6
abundance: .
j_gene: TRBJ1-1
d_gene: .

CDR3aa: CASSPPTGSLTDTQYF
CDR3nt: TGTGCCAGCTCACCACCGACCGGGAGTCTCACAGATACGCAGTATTTT
v_gene: TRBV18
abundance: few
j_gene: TRBJ2-3
d_gene: .

CDR3aa: CASSGMGRGSNVLTF
CDR3nt: TGTGCCAGTAGTGGGATGGGTCGGGGATCCAACGTCCTGACTTTC
v_gene: TRBV19
abundance: many
j_gene: TRBJ2-6
d_gene: .

CDR3aa: CSVDLGATDTQYF
CDR3nt: TGCAGCGTGGACCTCGGAGCCACAGATACGCAGTATTTT
v_gene: TRBV29-1
abundance: many
j_gene: TRBJ2-3
d_gene: .

CDR3aa: CASSHTGGRDSYEQYF
CDR3nt: TGTGCCAGCAGCCATACGGGGGGGCGTGATTCCTACGAGCAGTACTTC
v_gene: TRBV14
abundance: few
j_gene: TRBJ2-7
d_gene: TRBD2

CDR3aa: CASSPGTPPGELFF
CDR3nt: TGTGCCAGCAGCCCCGGGACTCCCCCCGGGGAGCTGTTTTTT
v_gene: TRBV7-3
abundance: .
j_gene: TRBJ2-2
d_gene: .

CDR3aa: CASSNTSGSPDTQYF
CDR3nt: TGTGCCAGCAGCAATACTAGCGGGAGCCCAGATACGCAGTATTTT
v_gene: TRBV7-8
abundance: many
j_gene: TRBJ2-3
d_gene: TRBD2

CDR3aa: CASQDTAYEQYF
CDR3nt: TGCGCCAGCCAGGACACAGCCTACGAGCAGTACTTC
v_gene: TRBV5-1
abundance: many
j_gene: TRBJ2-7
d_gene: .

CDR3aa: CASSLEPQRGASNQPQHF
CDR3nt: TGCGCCAGCAGCTTGGAACCCCAACGGGGGGCAAGCAATCAGCCCCAGCATTTT
v_gene: TRBV5-1
abundance: .
j_gene: TRBJ1-5
d_gene: .

CDR3aa: CASSFRGTGKVYYGYTF
CDR3nt: TGTGCCAGCAGTTTTAGGGGAACAGGGAAGGTTTACTATGGCTACACCTTC
v_gene: TRBV27
abundance: many
j_gene: TRBJ1-2
d_gene: .

CDR3aa: CASILEETQYF
CDR3nt: TGTGCCAGCATCTTAGAAGAGACCCAGTACTTC
v_gene: TRBV7-2
abundance: .
j_gene: TRBJ2-5
d_gene: .

CDR3aa: CASRDSLQETRYF
CDR3nt: TGTGCCAGCAGGGACAGCCTGCAAGAGACCCGGTACTTC
v_gene: TRBV28
abundance: .
j_gene: TRBJ2-5
d_gene: .

CDR3aa: CASSLGGHEQYF
CDR3nt: TGTGCCAGCAGCTTAGGGGGTCACGAGCAGTACTTC
v_gene: TRBV7-9
abundance: many
j_gene: TRBJ2-7
d_gene: .

CDR3aa: CASSPGGAVMNTEAFF
CDR3nt: TGTGCCAGCTCACCAGGGGGGGCCGTTATGAACACTGAAGCTTTCTTT
v_gene: TRBV18
abundance: few
j_gene: TRBJ1-1
d_gene: .

CDR3aa: CASSFPPGAINTGELFF
CDR3nt: TGTGCCAGCAGTTTTCCCCCAGGGGCGATTAACACCGGGGAGCTGTTTTTT
v_gene: TRBV28
abundance: many
j_gene: TRBJ2-2
d_gene: .